This T cell receptor (beta chain) was captured in a study of blood T cell repertoires in COVID-19. Study-level information: PBMCs, B-cell-depleted T cells, or T cells provided the cDNA or gDNA that made up the material.

Germline values: CDR1 SGHRS, CDR2 YFSETQ. This CDR3 comprises 15 residues. Trimming removed 0 bases from V and 8 bases from J, with 12 bases in between. TCRdb's copy holds only in-frame clones and misses some; the assay was immunoSEQ multiplex PCR. The sample yields under 200,000 clones, around nine tenths seen once. Sequencing was carried out using peripheral blood. The chain is built from TRBV5-1 and TRBJ1-6; D is uncertain. The receptor was isolated from a man in his 70s with acute or convalescent COVID-19. The CDR3 region is CASSLENRFYSPLHF. CDR3 sequence (DNA): TGCGCCAGCAGCTTGGAGAACAGATTCTATTCACCCCTCCACTTT.